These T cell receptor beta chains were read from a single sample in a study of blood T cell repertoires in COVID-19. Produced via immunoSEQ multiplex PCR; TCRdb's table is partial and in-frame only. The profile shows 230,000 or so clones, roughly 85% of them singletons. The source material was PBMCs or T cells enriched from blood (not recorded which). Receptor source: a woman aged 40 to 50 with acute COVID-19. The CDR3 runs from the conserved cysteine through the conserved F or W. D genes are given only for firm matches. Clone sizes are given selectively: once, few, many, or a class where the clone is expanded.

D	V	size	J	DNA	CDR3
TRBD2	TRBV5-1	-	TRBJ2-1	TGCGCCAGCAGCGTGACTAGCGGGGCCTTAAATTACAATGAGCAGTTCTTC	CASSVTSGALNYNEQFF
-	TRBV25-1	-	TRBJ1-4	TGTGCCAGCAGCGGAAGTCGGGGGGAAAAACTGTTTTTT	CASSGSRGEKLFF
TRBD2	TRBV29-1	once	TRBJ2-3	TGCAGCGTCCTACTAGCGGGGGGGCCTGGCACGCAGTATTTT	CSVLLAGGPGTQYF
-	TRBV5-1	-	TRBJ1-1	TGCGCCAGCAGCTTGCGGGGAGGCGGCCCTGATGAAGCTTTCTTT	CASSLRGGGPDEAFF
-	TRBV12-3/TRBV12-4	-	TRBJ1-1	TGTGCCAGCAGTTCCAGCACTGAAGCTTTCTTT	CASSSSTEAFF
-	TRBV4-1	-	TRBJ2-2	TGCGCCAGCAGCCATCGGACAGCGAACACCGGGGAGCTGTTTTTT	CASSHRTANTGELFF
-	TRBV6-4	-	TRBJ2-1	TGTGCCAGCAGTGACGAGCGCAGGGGAGTTTTAAATGAGCAGTTCTTC	CASSDERRGVLNEQFF
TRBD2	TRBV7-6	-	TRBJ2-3	TGTGCCAGCAGCGAGACGGGACTAGCAACAGATACGCAGTATTTT	CASSETGLATDTQYF
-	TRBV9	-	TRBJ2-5	TGTGCCAGCAGCGTCCAGTCTCTCGGGGAGACCCAGTACTTC	CASSVQSLGETQYF
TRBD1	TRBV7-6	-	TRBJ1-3	TGTGCCAGCAGCCCGGGACAGCGCCCCTCTGGAAACACCATATATTTT	CASSPGQRPSGNTIYF
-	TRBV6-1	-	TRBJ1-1	TGTGCCAGCAGTGGAGTGACATTGAACACTGAAGCTTTCTTT	CASSGVTLNTEAFF
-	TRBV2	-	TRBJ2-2	TGTGCCAGCAACAGAAACACCGGGGAGCTGTTTTTT	CASNRNTGELFF
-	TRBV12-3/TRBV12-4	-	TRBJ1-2	TGTGCCAGCAGGCAGGCCCAATATGGCTACACCTTC	CASRQAQYGYTF
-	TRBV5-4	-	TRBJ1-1	TGTGCCAGCAGGAAGGACAGAAACACTGAAGCTTTCTTT	CASRKDRNTEAFF
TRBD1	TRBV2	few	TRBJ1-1	TGTGCCAGCAGTGAAGTCTTTGGGACAGGGGGAACTGAAGCTTTCTTT	CASSEVFGTGGTEAFF
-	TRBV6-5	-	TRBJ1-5	TGTGCCAGCAGGATTACCCAGGGATCGGAACAGCCCCAGCATTTT	CASRITQGSEQPQHF
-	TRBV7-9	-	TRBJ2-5	TGTGCCAGCAGCCCTACAGGGTTTGCTTCGACTACCCAAGAGACCCAGTACTTC	CASSPTGFASTTQETQYF
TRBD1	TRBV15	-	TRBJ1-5	TGTGCCACCAGCAGTAAACAGGGGAGTCAGCCCCAGCATTTT	CATSSKQGSQPQHF
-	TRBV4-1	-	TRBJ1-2	TGCGCCAGCAGCCCCCCGGACAGTTATGGCTACACCTTC	CASSPPDSYGYTF
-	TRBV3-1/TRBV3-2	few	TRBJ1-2	TGTGCCAGCAGCCAACCGCAGGGCTATGGCTACACCTTC	CASSQPQGYGYTF
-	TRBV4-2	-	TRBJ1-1	TGTGCCAGCAGCGGCGGGGGTCTTGAAGCTTTCTTT	CASSGGGLEAFF
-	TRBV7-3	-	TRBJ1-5	TGTGCCAGCAGCCACCTCGGGGTTCACTTTACCACTAATCAGCCCCAGCATTTT	CASSHLGVHFTTNQPQHF
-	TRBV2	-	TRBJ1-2	TGTGCCAGCAGTGACTCGGGGAAAGTTTCCTATTGCTACACCTTC	CASSDSGKVSYCYTF
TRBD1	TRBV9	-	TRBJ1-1	TGTGCCAGCAGCCCTCCGGACAGGGGGACTGAAGCTTTCTTT	CASSPPDRGTEAFF
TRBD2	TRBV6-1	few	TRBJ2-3	TGTGCCAGCAGTGCGCTACTAGCGGGAGCCACAGATACGCAGTATTTT	CASSALLAGATDTQYF
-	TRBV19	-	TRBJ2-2	TGTGCCAGTAGGCCACAGTGGGACTTCACCGGGGAGCTGTTTTTT	CASRPQWDFTGELFF
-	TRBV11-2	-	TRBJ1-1	TGTGCCAGCAGCTTAGTAAGGGGCTGGAACACTGAAGCTTTCTTT	CASSLVRGWNTEAFF
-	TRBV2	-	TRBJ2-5	TGTGCCAGCAGCGAACACAGTAAAGAGACCCAGTACTTC	CASSEHSKETQYF
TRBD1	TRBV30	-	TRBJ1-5	TGTGCCTGGAGCGAACGGACAGGAAGCAATCAGCCCCAGCATTTT	CAWSERTGSNQPQHF
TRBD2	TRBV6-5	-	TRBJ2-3	TGTGCCAGCAATAGCGGGGGGGCCACAGATACGCAGTATTTT	CASNSGGATDTQYF
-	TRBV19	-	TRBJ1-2	TGTGCCAGTAGTCCACAAAGACAGGTTAACTATGGCTACACCTTC	CASSPQRQVNYGYTF
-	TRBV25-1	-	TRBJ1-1	TGTGCCAGCAGGGGGAGGGTGACTGAAGCTTTCTTT	CASRGRVTEAFF
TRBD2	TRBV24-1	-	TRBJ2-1	TGTGCCACCAGTGGAGGAGCGGGGGGTTACTACAATGAGCAGTTCTTC	CATSGGAGGYYNEQFF
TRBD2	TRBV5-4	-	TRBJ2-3	TGTGCCAGCAGCTCCCTTGCGGGGGGGCTTGATACGCAGTATTTT	CASSSLAGGLDTQYF
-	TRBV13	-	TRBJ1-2	TGTGCCAGCAGCTTATGGGAGAATGGCTACACCTTC	CASSLWENGYTF
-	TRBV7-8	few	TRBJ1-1	TGTGCCAGCAGCTTACGAGAAGAAGCTTTCTTT	CASSLREEAFF
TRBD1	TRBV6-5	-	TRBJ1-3	TGTGCCAGCAGAGACAGGGGAGTCTCTGGAAACACCATATATTTT	CASRDRGVSGNTIYF
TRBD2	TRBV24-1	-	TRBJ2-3	TGTGCCACCAGTGTTGTTAGCGGGGGGCCCCGCAACACAGATACGCAGTATTTT	CATSVVSGGPRNTDTQYF
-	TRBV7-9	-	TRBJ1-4	TGTGCCAGCAGCTTGGGCAATGAAAAACTGTTTTTT	CASSLGNEKLFF
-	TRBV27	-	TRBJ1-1	TGTGCCAGCAGTTCCCCACAGGGTATAGGGATGAACACTGAAGCTTTCTTT	CASSSPQGIGMNTEAFF
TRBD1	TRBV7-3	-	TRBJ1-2	TGTGCCAGCAGCTTAACGGGACAGGGTGAATATGGCTACACCTTC	CASSLTGQGEYGYTF
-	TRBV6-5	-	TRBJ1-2	TGTGCCAGCAGTCTACAGAGGGGGAGCCCCTATGGCTACACCTTC	CASSLQRGSPYGYTF
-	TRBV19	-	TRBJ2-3	TGTGCCAGTAGTCCCGAGGGTCTTATTGAGGGCACAGATACGCAGTATTTT	CASSPEGLIEGTDTQYF
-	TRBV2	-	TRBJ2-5	TGTGCCAGCAGGGCTGACAGTCAAGAGACCCAGTACTTC	CASRADSQETQYF
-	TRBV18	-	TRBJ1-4	TGTGCCAGCTCACCACCGACGGGGGTTGAAAAACTGTTTTTT	CASSPPTGVEKLFF
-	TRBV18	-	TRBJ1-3	TGTGCCAGCTCACCAGGGCTCGGATTTCTCTCTGGAAACACCATATATTTT	CASSPGLGFLSGNTIYF
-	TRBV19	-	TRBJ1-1	TGTGCCAGTAGTCGGGACTTGGGAACTGAAGCTTTCTTT	CASSRDLGTEAFF
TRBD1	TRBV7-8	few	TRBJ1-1	TGTGCCAGCACCCAGGACAGGGGGGCCACTGAAGCTTTCTTT	CASTQDRGATEAFF
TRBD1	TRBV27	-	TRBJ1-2	TGTGCCAGCAGCCGGACAGGAACTAACTATGGCTACACCTTC	CASSRTGTNYGYTF
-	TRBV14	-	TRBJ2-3	TGTGCCAGCAGTAAAGTTGGGGGGAGCACAGATACGCAGTATTTT	CASSKVGGSTDTQYF
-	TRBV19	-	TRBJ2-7	TGTGCCAGTAGTACCCGGGGGTTTGGAGAATTCCACGAGCAGTACTTC	CASSTRGFGEFHEQYF
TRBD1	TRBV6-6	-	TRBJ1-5	TGTGCCAGCAGGCCCGACAGGGAGAATCAGCCCCAGCATTTT	CASRPDRENQPQHF